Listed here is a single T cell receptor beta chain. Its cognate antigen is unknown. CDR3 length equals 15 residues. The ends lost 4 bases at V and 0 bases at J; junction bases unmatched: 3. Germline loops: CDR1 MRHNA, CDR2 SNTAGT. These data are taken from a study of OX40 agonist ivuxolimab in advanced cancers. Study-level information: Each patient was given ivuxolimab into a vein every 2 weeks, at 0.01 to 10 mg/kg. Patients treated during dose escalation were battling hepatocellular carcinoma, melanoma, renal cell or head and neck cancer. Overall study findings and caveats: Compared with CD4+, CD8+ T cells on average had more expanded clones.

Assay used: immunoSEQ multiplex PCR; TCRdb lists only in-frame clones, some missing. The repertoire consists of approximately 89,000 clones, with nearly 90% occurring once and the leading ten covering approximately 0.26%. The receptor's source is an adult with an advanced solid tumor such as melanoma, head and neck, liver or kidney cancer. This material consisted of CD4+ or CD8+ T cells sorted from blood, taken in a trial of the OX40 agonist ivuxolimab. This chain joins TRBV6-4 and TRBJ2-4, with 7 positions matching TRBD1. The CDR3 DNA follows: TGTGCCAGCAGTGGGACAGGTGTAGCCAAAAACATTCAGTACTTC. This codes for CASSGTGVAKNIQYF.